This T cell receptor (beta chain) was retrieved from a study of shared clonotypes between healthy human individuals. Assay execution proceeded at the deep level. Sequenced by immunoSEQ multiplex PCR; TCRdb stores in-frame clones only, minus some. Of 550,000 to 600,000 clones listed, 95% to 98% are singletons. As defined, naive CD8 cells were CD45RO-negative and positively selected for CCR7, with terminally differentiated effector memory CD45RA+ cells excluded. The study, taken as a whole, reports: Investigators expected sequencing depth to affect clonotype sharing among donors. On the whole, naive subsets had larger estimated richness than memory subsets had.

As regards this clone: Its specificity is unknown.

The germline V and J ends were trimmed by 0 bases and 2 bases, with 13 bases remaining between them. CDR1 is SGHTA and CDR2 is FQGTGA in the germline V gene. The CDR3 has 17 residues. The clonotype originates from a man aged 25-45 years in good health. The specimen was naive CD8+ T cells sorted from blood. The chain combines TRBV7-3 with TRBJ2-2, with D perhaps TRBD1 or TRBD2 (5 bases each). The CDR3 region has the DNA TGTGCCAGCAGCTTAACGCCTAGAGGGACCAACACCGGGGAGCTGTTTTTT. Translating gives CASSLTPRGTNTGELFF.